This is a list of T cell receptor beta chains from one sample in a study of T-cell reconstitution after alpha-beta-depleted transplantation in children. TCRdb reprocessed the PCR reads with MiXCR, giving one entry per CDR3 protein. This sample has a few hundred thousand distinct CDR3 sequences, with around 12% found just once. This sample comprised PBMCs from the stem cell graft donor, obtained from the stem cell graft. The receptors here all came from a human donor who donated a stem cell graft to a child with combined immunodeficiency. CDR3s include the opening cysteine and the closing phenylalanine or tryptophan. A D gene is named only where the DNA matches it firmly. Clone size is stated in some rows and not others, as once, few, many or a class when expanded.

CDR3nt | CDR3aa | j_gene | abundance | d_gene | v_gene
TGTGCCAGCAGTCTTCGCGACGGACCATACGGGGAGACCCAGTACTTC | CASSLRDGPYGETQYF | TRBJ2-5 | . | . | TRBV12-3/TRBV12-4
TGTGCCAGCAGCTTAGTACTCAATGAGCAGTTCTTC | CASSLVLNEQFF | TRBJ2-1 | many | . | TRBV5-6
TGTGCCAGCAGCGGGTCAGGGGGTGGCTACGAGCAGTACTTC | CASSGSGGGYEQYF | TRBJ2-7 | few | TRBD1 | TRBV5-5
TGTGCCAGCAGCCAAGAAGGGGGGACTAGCGGGGGTTTCACAGATACGCAGTATTTT | CASSQEGGTSGGFTDTQYF | TRBJ2-3 | many | TRBD2 | TRBV4-2
TGTGCCAGCAGCGTCACAGGGTCTAGCACAGATACGCAGTATTTT | CASSVTGSSTDTQYF | TRBJ2-3 | few | . | TRBV7-3
TGTGCCAGCAGACTGACGGTGGAAACTGAAGCTTTCTTT | CASRLTVETEAFF | TRBJ1-1 | few | . | TRBV12-3/TRBV12-4
TGTGCCAGCAGCTTATCGTGGGGGGAACGAGAGACCCAGTACTTC | CASSLSWGERETQYF | TRBJ2-5 | . | . | TRBV7-6
TGTGCCAGCAGCTTCCTGGACTCCCCGCGCCGTTTCTACGAGCAGTACTTC | CASSFLDSPRRFYEQYF | TRBJ2-7 | . | . | TRBV7-2
TGTGCCAGCAGCGCGGGACCAGACTACGAGCAGTACTTC | CASSAGPDYEQYF | TRBJ2-7 | many | . | TRBV13
TGTGCCAGCAGCCAAGAAATACCCTCTGGAAACACCATATATTTT | CASSQEIPSGNTIYF | TRBJ1-3 | . | . | TRBV3-1
TGTGCCAGCAGCTTAGGTGGCGGGAGGGTTTATAGCAATGAGCAGTTCTTC | CASSLGGGRVYSNEQFF | TRBJ2-1 | many | TRBD2 | TRBV7-2
TGCAGTGCTAGCGCGCGGATGAGCGGGATGGGGGTCAATGAGCAGTTCTTC | CSASARMSGMGVNEQFF | TRBJ2-1 | . | TRBD2 | TRBV20-1
TGTGCCCCCGGTGACTACTCTGGCTACACCTTC | CAPGDYSGYTF | TRBJ1-2 | . | . | TRBV7-9
TGCGCCAGCAGCCCCGGACGGCAGAGCACAGATACGCAGTATTTT | CASSPGRQSTDTQYF | TRBJ2-3 | . | . | TRBV5-1
TGTGCCAGCAGTCGAAGCGGTCGGGCGGCCTACGAGCAGTACTTC | CASSRSGRAAYEQYF | TRBJ2-7 | many | . | TRBV12-3/TRBV12-4
TGCAGTGCTAGAGATCTGCGAGACACCTGGGAGCTGTTTTTT | CSARDLRDTWELFF | TRBJ2-2 | . | . | TRBV20-1
TGTGCCATCAGTGAGTCGCCCCTGGGTAGCGGGAGCGGCACAGATACGCAGTATTTT | CAISESPLGSGSGTDTQYF | TRBJ2-3 | . | TRBD2 | TRBV10-3
TGTGCCAGCAGTTACTCTGATGTGAACACCGGGGAGCTGTTTTTT | CASSYSDVNTGELFF | TRBJ2-2 | many | . | TRBV6-5
TGTGCCAGGACAGGGGGCGTGGGGGATACGCAGTATTTT | CARTGGVGDTQYF | TRBJ2-3 | . | TRBD1 | TRBV2
TGTGCCTGTCCTACAGGTAGGCAGGCGAACACCGGGGAGCTGTTTTTT | CACPTGRQANTGELFF | TRBJ2-2 | . | . | TRBV30
TGTGCCAGCTCACCACAGAGAGGGCCTAACAATGAGCAGTTCTTC | CASSPQRGPNNEQFF | TRBJ2-1 | once | . | TRBV18
TGCAGGGGAAGCCCTCCCGGACATAAAGAGACCCAGTACTTC | CRGSPPGHKETQYF | TRBJ2-5 | . | . | TRBV20-1